A selection of T cell receptor beta chains follows, all from one sample in a study of cytomegalovirus exposure and HLA in healthy donors. Produced via immunoSEQ multiplex PCR; TCRdb's table is partial and in-frame only. The sample has 130,000 to 150,000 clones, approximately 9% seen once; the top ten hold 1.5% to 2%. Sequencing used PBMCs. The receptors shown here come from a male donor in good health and CMV-seronegative. Each CDR3 is given with its conserved first and last residue. The D gene is left open where the match is weak. A row's size may be missing; if present it is once, few, many or a size class.

V	J	D	size	DNA	CDR3
TRBV5-6	TRBJ2-5	NA	few	TGTGCCAGCAGCTTGGTTTCGGCCCAGTACTTC	CASSLVSAQYF
TRBV5-1	TRBJ2-1	NA	NA	TGCGCCAGCAGCTCCACCCCACAGAATGAGCAGTTCTTC	CASSSTPQNEQFF
TRBV28	TRBJ2-7	NA	NA	TGTGCCAGCAGTCGATATCTAGCCACAGGGCCACGAGAACAGTACTTC	CASSRYLATGPREQYF
TRBV6-1	TRBJ1-4	TRBD1	NA	TGTGCCAGCAGCGCAACCGGGACAGGGACTGAAAAACTGTTTTTT	CASSATGTGTEKLFF
TRBV7-8	TRBJ2-7	NA	NA	TGTGCCAGCAGCTTAGGCCCCAGGGCCACCTACGAGCAGTACTTC	CASSLGPRATYEQYF
TRBV6-5	TRBJ2-1	NA	few	TGTGCCAGCAGTGACAAATACAGGGTGAATGAGCAGTTCTTC	CASSDKYRVNEQFF
TRBV29-1	TRBJ2-5	TRBD2	few	TGCAGCGTTTCGGGACTAGCGGCTATACAAGAGACCCAGTACTTC	CSVSGLAAIQETQYF
TRBV11-3	TRBJ2-5	NA	NA	TGTGCCAGCAGCCTCCGGGGGAGCGAAGAGACCCAGTACTTC	CASSLRGSEETQYF
TRBV7-2	TRBJ2-7	TRBD2	few	TGTGCCAGCAGCACGGGGGGCGAGCAGTACTTC	CASSTGGEQYF
TRBV4-1	TRBJ2-1	NA	NA	TGCGCCAGCAGTCTTAAGGGACTGCCAATAAGCTCCTACAATGAGCAGTTCTTC	CASSLKGLPISSYNEQFF
TRBV4-1	TRBJ2-5	TRBD2	NA	TGCGCCAGCAGCCAAGATCTTAGCGGGAGCCCCTCGGAGACCCAGTACTTC	CASSQDLSGSPSETQYF
TRBV28	TRBJ1-1	TRBD1	few	TGTGCCAGCAGTTTTCATGACAGGGTGAACACTGAAGCTTTCTTT	CASSFHDRVNTEAFF
TRBV15	TRBJ2-7	NA	few	TGTGCCACCAGCAGAGAAGGCAGGGAATACGAGCAGTACTTC	CATSREGREYEQYF
TRBV7-9	TRBJ2-1	TRBD2	few	TGTGCCAGCAGCCATAGTAGCGGGGGGGCGAATGAGCAGTTCTTC	CASSHSSGGANEQFF
TRBV11-2	TRBJ2-3	NA	NA	TGTGCCAGCAGTATCAGCGCGGATACGCAGTATTTT	CASSISADTQYF
TRBV5-1	TRBJ2-2	NA	NA	TGCGCCAGCAGCGGAACGGGAAACACCGGGGAGCTGTTTTTT	CASSGTGNTGELFF
TRBV27	TRBJ2-3	TRBD1	few	TGTGCCAGCAGTTTATATGGACAGGGGGCCGCAGATACGCAGTATTTT	CASSLYGQGAADTQYF
TRBV5-4	TRBJ2-7	TRBD2	NA	TGTGCCAGCAGCTTACTAGCGGGAGGGCCAGCCTACGAGCAGTACTTC	CASSLLAGGPAYEQYF
TRBV7-2	TRBJ2-7	NA	few	TGTGCCAGCAGCTTATTATGGGCCTCCTACGAGCAGTACTTC	CASSLLWASYEQYF
TRBV4-1	TRBJ1-4	TRBD1	NA	TGCGCCAGCAGCCCTCCCCGGACAGGAACACTAGCAACTAATGAAAAACTGTTTTTT	CASSPPRTGTLATNEKLFF
TRBV11-2	TRBJ2-3	NA	NA	TGTGCCAGCAGCGTCAGGGTGTTGAGCACAGATACGCAGTATTTT	CASSVRVLSTDTQYF
TRBV7-2	TRBJ2-7	TRBD1	NA	TGTGCCAGCACCAAGGGGGGACAGGGAGCCCACGAGCAGTACTTC	CASTKGGQGAHEQYF
TRBV6-1	TRBJ1-2	TRBD1	few	TGTGCCAGCAGTGCCGGACAGGGGTCTTGGCAGACGCTAGAAAATGGCTACACCTTC	CASSAGQGSWQTLENGYTF
TRBV13	TRBJ1-2	NA	NA	TGTGCCAGCAGCTTAGGGGCTGCTAACTATGGCTACACCTTC	CASSLGAANYGYTF
TRBV6-5	TRBJ2-5	TRBD1	few	TGTGCCTCCCGGGACAGGGGTGGTGGAGAGACCCAGTACTTC	CASRDRGGGETQYF
TRBV6-6	TRBJ2-7	NA	few	TGTGCCAGCAGATCCCCAGCAGGGAACGGCGAGCAGTACTTC	CASRSPAGNGEQYF
TRBV4-2	TRBJ2-7	NA	NA	TGTGCCAGCAGCCAAGAATTAGCGGAGTCCTACGAGCAGTACTTC	CASSQELAESYEQYF
TRBV7-3	TRBJ1-1	NA	few	TGTGCCAGCAGCTTAAGCGGTGGGACTGAAGCTTTCTTT	CASSLSGGTEAFF
TRBV5-4	TRBJ2-3	TRBD2	NA	TGTGCCAGCAGCTCCCCGGGGAGGGGCACAGATACGCAGTATTTT	CASSSPGRGTDTQYF
TRBV4-3	TRBJ2-3	NA	NA	TGCGCCAGCAGCCAAGATTCTTTCACAGATACGCAGTATTTT	CASSQDSFTDTQYF